These 5 T cell receptor beta chains were all obtained from the same sample, sequenced in a study of vaccination effects on CD4 cells after COVID-19. Assay used: immunoSEQ multiplex PCR; TCRdb lists only in-frame clones, some missing. Of roughly 60,000 clones in the sample, roughly 70% were seen once. Their target antigens are unknown. Before sequencing took place, the ViraFEST assay used viral peptide pools to expand antigen-specific CD4+ T cells. Culture proceeded for about 11 days, and CD4+ T cells were then isolated. Vaccinated participants had no history of SARS-CoV-2 infection and tested negative for nucleocapsid antibodies. The specimen comprised CD4+ T cells from PBMCs cultured with SARS-CoV-2 spike peptides, sampled before COVID-19 vaccination. The receptors come from a human donor who received a COVID-19 vaccine.

CDR3 amino acids: CASSSTGGFTYGYTF. The CDR3 DNA reads as TGTGCCAGCAGCTCGACAGGGGGATTTACCTATGGCTACACCTTC. The chain recombines TRBV7-8 with TRBJ1-2; TRBD1 agrees at 9 bases. Germline V gene lookup returns CDR1 SGHVS and CDR2 FQNEAQ. V gave up 4 bases and J gave up 4 bases; unmatched junction bases: 7. This CDR3 is 15 amino acids long. Combining the CDR3 with reference TRBV7-8 and TRBJ1-2 gives the whole variable domain GAGVSQSPRYKVAKRGQDVALRCDPISGHVSLFWYQQALGQGPEFLTYFQNEAQLDKSGLPSDRFFAERPEGSVSTLKIQRTQQEDSAVYLCASSSTGGFTYGYTFGSGTRLTVV.

The J gene is TRBJ2-1, the V gene TRBV24-1; 9 nucleotides align to TRBD2. Germline loops: CDR1 KGHDR, CDR2 SFDVKD. The CDR3 covers 15 residues. Trimming took 7 bases from V and 8 from J; bases not matched to a gene: 11. CDR3 coding DNA: TGTGCCACCAGCCGCGGGGGCGGGAGGGCGGATGAGCAGTTCTTC. Translated, it gives CATSRGGGRADEQFF.

This rearrangement joins TRBV9 to TRBJ1-2, with D uncertain. The CDR3 sequence is 13 residues long. V lost 4 bases and J 2 bases, leaving 9 bases between the germline ends. Germline CDR1 SGDLS, CDR2 YYNGEE. The CDR3 DNA reads as TGTGCCAGCAGCAAAACGGTGAACTATGGCTACACCTTC. The encoded protein is CASSKTVNYGYTF.

The V and J genes are TRBV19 and TRBJ1-2, with D unclear. Germline CDR1 LNHDA, CDR2 SQIVND (reference sequence). This CDR3 has 15 residues. V was pared by 5 bases and J by 4 bases, with 17 bases between. The CDR3, as DNA: TGTGCCAGTAGTTCCTCCTGGGAATCATTCTATGGCTACACCTTC. This gives the protein CASSSSWESFYGYTF.

The rearrangement joins TRBV3-1 (or the pseudogene TRBV3-2) to TRBJ1-4, with 8 bases fitting TRBD1. This CDR3 region has 13 residues. Germline CDR1 LGHDT, CDR2 YNNKEL (reference sequence). V lost 4 bases and J lost 8; bases outside the gene matches: 3. The CDR3 here is CASSRQGREKLFF. CDR3 nucleotides: TGTGCCAGCAGCCGACAGGGGAGGGAAAAACTGTTTTTT.